Listed below are T cell receptor beta chains from one sample, sequenced in a study of control samples from healthy donors and cancer patients. Sequenced by immunoSEQ multiplex PCR; TCRdb stores in-frame clones only, minus some. The sample contains about 200,000 clones, 90% to 95% of which appear only once. The specimen sequenced was blood. These receptors all stem from a man aged 25 to 40 in good health. Each CDR3 is given with its conserved first and last residue. D genes are given only for firm matches. Rows give clone size only sometimes, using once, few, many, or a class for an expanded clone.

DNA: TGTGCCTGGAGTGTACCAGGACAGCTTGGAAACACCATATATTTT
CDR3: CAWSVPGQLGNTIYF
V: TRBV30
size: -
D: -
J: TRBJ1-3

DNA: TGTGCCAGCAGCTTCGCAGCCTCGGGTTCACCCCTCCACTTT
CDR3: CASSFAASGSPLHF
V: TRBV11-2
size: -
D: -
J: TRBJ1-6

DNA: TGTGCCAGCAGCCAGAGACAGGGGCTTAATGAAAAACTGTTTTTT
CDR3: CASSQRQGLNEKLFF
V: TRBV7-2
size: -
D: TRBD1
J: TRBJ1-4

DNA: TGTGCTAGTGGTGCCGACCCCGGACAGAACACTGAAGCTTTCTTT
CDR3: CASGADPGQNTEAFF
V: TRBV12-5
size: -
D: -
J: TRBJ1-1

DNA: TGTGCCAGCAGCTTTCTGGAGGCAGGCCCCAACACTGAAGCTTTCTTT
CDR3: CASSFLEAGPNTEAFF
V: TRBV7-9
size: few
D: -
J: TRBJ1-1

DNA: TGTGCCAGCAGTTATGACAGGGGGACTGAAAAACTGTTTTTT
CDR3: CASSYDRGTEKLFF
V: TRBV6-5
size: -
D: TRBD1
J: TRBJ1-4

DNA: TGCAGTGCTAGAGGGGTGGGCACCATATATTTT
CDR3: CSARGVGTIYF
V: TRBV20-1
size: -
D: -
J: TRBJ1-3

DNA: TGTGCCAGCAGCCACCAGCGGGGGGCCAGTCGCAATGAGCAGTTCTTC
CDR3: CASSHQRGASRNEQFF
V: TRBV3-1/TRBV3-2
size: -
D: TRBD2
J: TRBJ2-1

DNA: TGTGCCAGCAGCCAAGAACAGGGGCCGGCTAATGAAAAACTGTTTTTT
CDR3: CASSQEQGPANEKLFF
V: TRBV3-1/TRBV3-2
size: once
D: TRBD1
J: TRBJ1-4

DNA: TGTGCCAGCAGTGAAAAAGCGTGTCCTTGTGGTACAGATACGCAGTATTTT
CDR3: CASSEKACPCGTDTQYF
V: TRBV2
size: -
D: -
J: TRBJ2-3

DNA: TGTGCCAGTAGTATAGATGACAGGGGTTCCGAGCAGTACTTC
CDR3: CASSIDDRGSEQYF
V: TRBV19
size: -
D: TRBD1
J: TRBJ2-7

DNA: TGTGCCAGCAGTTCGGACTTAGGGCACAGGAACACTGAAGCTTTCTTT
CDR3: CASSSDLGHRNTEAFF
V: TRBV6-5
size: -
D: -
J: TRBJ1-1

DNA: TGTGCCAGCAGCGACACATACCTCGGACTCCATGAGCAGTTCTTC
CDR3: CASSDTYLGLHEQFF
V: TRBV9
size: -
D: -
J: TRBJ2-1

DNA: TGTGCCAGCAGTGAAGGGCGGGGCTGGGACACTGAAGCTTTCTTT
CDR3: CASSEGRGWDTEAFF
V: TRBV6-1
size: -
D: -
J: TRBJ1-1

DNA: TGTGCCAGCAGTTTCCGCCCGGGGCGAAGGGACAATCAGCCCCAGCATTTT
CDR3: CASSFRPGRRDNQPQHF
V: TRBV28
size: -
D: -
J: TRBJ1-5

DNA: TGTGCCGGTGGGGGTTCTGGCACAGATACGCAGTATTTT
CDR3: CAGGGSGTDTQYF
V: TRBV21-1
size: -
D: -
J: TRBJ2-3

DNA: TGTGCCAGCGGGGGACAGGGGGAGTATGAAGCTTTCTTT
CDR3: CASGGQGEYEAFF
V: TRBV27
size: -
D: TRBD1
J: TRBJ1-1

DNA: TGTGCCAGCAGTTTGGGGCCGGTTGAACAACAGAAGAACACTGAAGCTTTCTTT
CDR3: CASSLGPVEQQKNTEAFF
V: TRBV27
size: -
D: -
J: TRBJ1-1

DNA: TGTGCCAGCAGAGTGGACAGGGCTGCCAATTCACCCCTCCACTTT
CDR3: CASRVDRAANSPLHF
V: TRBV2
size: -
D: TRBD1
J: TRBJ1-6

DNA: TGTGCCAGCTCACCAGGAGACAGGGGTTCCGAGCAGTACTTC
CDR3: CASSPGDRGSEQYF
V: TRBV18
size: few
D: TRBD1
J: TRBJ2-7

DNA: TGTGCCAGCAGCCCCAGGGGATTGGAACAGCCCCAGCATTTT
CDR3: CASSPRGLEQPQHF
V: TRBV28
size: -
D: -
J: TRBJ1-5

DNA: TGCGCCAGCAGTTCCGGGACAGGGCTGGGCGAGCAGTACTTC
CDR3: CASSSGTGLGEQYF
V: TRBV10-1
size: -
D: TRBD1
J: TRBJ2-7

DNA: TGTGCCAGTAGTATCGGGCGGGGGTTGCACGAGCAGTACTTC
CDR3: CASSIGRGLHEQYF
V: TRBV19
size: -
D: TRBD2
J: TRBJ2-7

DNA: TGTGCCAGCAGTTGGGGCGACGAGCAGTACTTC
CDR3: CASSWGDEQYF
V: TRBV6-5
size: -
D: -
J: TRBJ2-7

DNA: TGTGCCAGCAGCTTGGAATGGGACAGCGCCACACACTCTGGGGCCAACGTCCTGACTTTC
CDR3: CASSLEWDSATHSGANVLTF
V: TRBV5-4
size: -
D: TRBD1
J: TRBJ2-6

DNA: TGTGCCAGCCCCGTCGAGGGGGACTATGGCTACACCTTC
CDR3: CASPVEGDYGYTF
V: TRBV2
size: -
D: -
J: TRBJ1-2

DNA: TGCGCCAGCAGCTTGACCCAGGGGGGGGGCTACAATGAGCAGTTCTTC
CDR3: CASSLTQGGGYNEQFF
V: TRBV5-1
size: -
D: -
J: TRBJ2-1

DNA: TGTGCCAGTAGTGGGGGGGGCACAGATACGCAGTATTTT
CDR3: CASSGGGTDTQYF
V: TRBV19
size: once
D: TRBD2
J: TRBJ2-3

DNA: TGTGCCAGCAGTTACTCTCTGGCGGGACGAGGGTTTGAAGCTTTCTTT
CDR3: CASSYSLAGRGFEAFF
V: TRBV6-6
size: -
D: -
J: TRBJ1-1

DNA: TGCGCCAGCAGCCTTTCCGGGGTCTACGAGCAGTACTTC
CDR3: CASSLSGVYEQYF
V: TRBV4-1
size: few
D: -
J: TRBJ2-7

DNA: TGTGCCAGCAGTTTATGGGGGGGCGCGGGCTATGGCTACACCTTC
CDR3: CASSLWGGAGYGYTF
V: TRBV27
size: -
D: -
J: TRBJ1-2

DNA: TGTGCCAGCAGTGAATGGGAGAGAAATAATTCACCCCTCCACTTT
CDR3: CASSEWERNNSPLHF
V: TRBV25-1
size: -
D: -
J: TRBJ1-6

DNA: TGTGCCAGCAGCCAGGGACAGGGGAATTCACCCCTCCACTTT
CDR3: CASSQGQGNSPLHF
V: TRBV7-9
size: -
D: TRBD1
J: TRBJ1-6

DNA: TGTGCCAGCTCACCATCCGGCAGGGGGGTCAGCTATGGCTACACCTTC
CDR3: CASSPSGRGVSYGYTF
V: TRBV18
size: -
D: TRBD1
J: TRBJ1-2

DNA: TGTGCCAGCAGTGTGGGACAGACTTACGAGCAGTACTTC
CDR3: CASSVGQTYEQYF
V: TRBV2
size: -
D: TRBD1
J: TRBJ2-7

DNA: TGTGCCAGCAGTCGGACTAGCGGGGAGCAAGATACGCAGTATTTT
CDR3: CASSRTSGEQDTQYF
V: TRBV6-4
size: -
D: TRBD2
J: TRBJ2-3

DNA: TGTGCCAGCAGTTTCGGACGGCAAGCTTTCTTT
CDR3: CASSFGRQAFF
V: TRBV27
size: few
D: -
J: TRBJ1-1

DNA: TGCGCCAGCAGCCAAGTAGCTAGCTCCTATAATTCACCCCTCCACTTT
CDR3: CASSQVASSYNSPLHF
V: TRBV4-1
size: -
D: -
J: TRBJ1-6

DNA: TGTGCTAGTGGTTTGGGGGGCTTACAGGGATGCGCTGAAGCTTTCTTT
CDR3: CASGLGGLQGCAEAFF
V: TRBV12-5
size: -
D: -
J: TRBJ1-1